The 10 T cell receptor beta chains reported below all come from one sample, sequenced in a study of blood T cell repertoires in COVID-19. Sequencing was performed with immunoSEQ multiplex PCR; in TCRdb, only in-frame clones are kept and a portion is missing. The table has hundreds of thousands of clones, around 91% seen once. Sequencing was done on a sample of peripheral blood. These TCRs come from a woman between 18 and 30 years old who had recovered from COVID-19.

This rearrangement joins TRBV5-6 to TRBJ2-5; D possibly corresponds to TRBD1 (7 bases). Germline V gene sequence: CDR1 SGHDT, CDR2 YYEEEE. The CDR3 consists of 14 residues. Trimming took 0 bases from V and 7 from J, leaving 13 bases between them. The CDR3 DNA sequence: TGTGCCAGCAGCTTGGAGGCAGGGGGAGGGACCCAGTACTTC. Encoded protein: CASSLEAGGGTQYF.

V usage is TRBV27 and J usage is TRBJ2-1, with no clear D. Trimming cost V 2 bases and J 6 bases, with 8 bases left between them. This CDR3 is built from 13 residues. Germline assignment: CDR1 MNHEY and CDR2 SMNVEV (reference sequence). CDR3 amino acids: CASSLGSFNEQFF. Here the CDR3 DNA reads TGTGCCAGCAGTTTAGGCAGTTTCAATGAGCAGTTCTTC.

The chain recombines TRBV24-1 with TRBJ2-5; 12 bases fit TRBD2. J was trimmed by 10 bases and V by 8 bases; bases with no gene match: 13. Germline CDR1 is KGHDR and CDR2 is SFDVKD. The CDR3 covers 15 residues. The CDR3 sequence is CATTVALAGGPDQYF. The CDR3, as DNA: TGTGCCACCACTGTGGCGCTAGCGGGAGGGCCGGACCAGTACTTC.

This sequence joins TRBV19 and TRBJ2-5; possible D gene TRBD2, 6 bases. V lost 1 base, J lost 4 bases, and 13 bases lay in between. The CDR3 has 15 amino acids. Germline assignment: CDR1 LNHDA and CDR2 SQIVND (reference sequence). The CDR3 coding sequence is TGTGCCAGTAGTATAGGTGCCGGGAGCGGAGAGACCCAGTACTTC. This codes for CASSIGAGSGETQYF.

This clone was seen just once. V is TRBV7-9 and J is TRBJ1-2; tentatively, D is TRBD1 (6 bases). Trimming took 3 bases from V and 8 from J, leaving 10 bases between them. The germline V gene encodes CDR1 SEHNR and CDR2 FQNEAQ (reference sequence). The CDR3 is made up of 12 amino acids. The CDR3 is CASSLTGGGYTF. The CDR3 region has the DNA TGTGCCAGCAGCTTGACAGGAGGCGGCTACACCTTC.

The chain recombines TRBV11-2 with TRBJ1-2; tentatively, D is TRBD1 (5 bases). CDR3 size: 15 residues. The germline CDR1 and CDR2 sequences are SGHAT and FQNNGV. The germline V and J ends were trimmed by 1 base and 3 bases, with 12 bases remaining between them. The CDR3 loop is CASSLGAGKDYGYTF. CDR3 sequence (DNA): TGTGCCAGCAGCTTAGGTGCAGGGAAGGACTATGGCTACACCTTC.

The chain's CDR3 is CASSADGTGRTHVHGYTF. CDR3 DNA: TGCGCCAGCAGCGCAGACGGGACAGGGAGGACCCATGTTCATGGCTACACCTTC. This chain connects TRBV5-1 to TRBJ1-2; TRBD1 matches 9 bases. CDR1 SGHRS and CDR2 YFSETQ come from the germline V gene. The trim removed 4 bases at V and 6 bases at J, leaving 19 bases unmatched. This CDR3 is 18 amino acids long.

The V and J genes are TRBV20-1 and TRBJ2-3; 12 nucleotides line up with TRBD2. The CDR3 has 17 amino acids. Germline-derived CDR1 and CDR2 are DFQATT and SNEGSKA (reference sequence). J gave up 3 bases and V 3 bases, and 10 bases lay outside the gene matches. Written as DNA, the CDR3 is TGCAGTGCTAGTTCTAGCGGGAGGGCCGGGGGGACAGATACGCAGTATTTT. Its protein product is CSASSSGRAGGTDTQYF.

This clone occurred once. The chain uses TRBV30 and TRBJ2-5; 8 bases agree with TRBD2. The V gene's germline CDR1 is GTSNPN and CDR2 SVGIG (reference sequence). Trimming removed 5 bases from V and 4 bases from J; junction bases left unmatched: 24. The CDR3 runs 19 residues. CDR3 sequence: CAWGPGSSGLAPGLETQYF. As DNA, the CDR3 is TGTGCCTGGGGCCCTGGGTCTAGCGGGCTTGCCCCGGGCCTAGAGACCCAGTACTTC.

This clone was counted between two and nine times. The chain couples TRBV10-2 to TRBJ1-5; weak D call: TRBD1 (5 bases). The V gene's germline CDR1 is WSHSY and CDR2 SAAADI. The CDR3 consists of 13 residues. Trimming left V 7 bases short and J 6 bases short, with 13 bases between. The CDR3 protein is CASNPEGSQPQHF. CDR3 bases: TGCGCCAGCAACCCGGAGGGGAGTCAGCCCCAGCATTTT.